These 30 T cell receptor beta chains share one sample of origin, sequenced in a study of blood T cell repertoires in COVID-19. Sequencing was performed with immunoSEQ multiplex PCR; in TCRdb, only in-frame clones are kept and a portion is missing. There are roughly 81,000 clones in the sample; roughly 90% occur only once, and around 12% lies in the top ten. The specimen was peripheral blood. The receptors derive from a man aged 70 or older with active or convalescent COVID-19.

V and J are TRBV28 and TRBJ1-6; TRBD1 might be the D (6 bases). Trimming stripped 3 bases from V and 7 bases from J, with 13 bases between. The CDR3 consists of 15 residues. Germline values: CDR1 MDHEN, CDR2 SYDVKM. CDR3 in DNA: TGTGCCAGCAGTTTCCTTGGACAGATCAATTCACCCCTCCACTTT. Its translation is CASSFLGQINSPLHF. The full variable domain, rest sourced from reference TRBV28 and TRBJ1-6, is DVKVTQSSRYLVKRTGEKVFLECVQDMDHENMFWYRQDPGLGLRLIYFSYDVKMKEKGDIPEGYSVSREKKERFSLILESASTNQTSMYLCASSFLGQINSPLHFGNGTRLTVT.

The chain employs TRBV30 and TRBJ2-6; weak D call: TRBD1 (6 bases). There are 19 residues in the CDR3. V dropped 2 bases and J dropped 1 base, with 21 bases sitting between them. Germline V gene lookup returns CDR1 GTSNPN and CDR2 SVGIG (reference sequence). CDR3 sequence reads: CAWSSPGRGISSGANVLTF. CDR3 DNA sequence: TGTGCCTGGAGTTCTCCGGGCAGGGGAATTTCTTCTGGGGCCAACGTCCTGACTTTC.

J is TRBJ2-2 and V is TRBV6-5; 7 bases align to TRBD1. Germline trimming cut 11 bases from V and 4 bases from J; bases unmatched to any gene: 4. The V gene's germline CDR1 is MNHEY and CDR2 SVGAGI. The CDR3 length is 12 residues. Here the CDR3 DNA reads TGTGCCTGCACAGGGGCCACCGGGGAGCTGTTTTTT. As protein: CACTGATGELFF.

The CDR3 reads CASSFRTGAGEQYF. For the CDR3, the DNA is TGTGCCAGCAGCTTCCGGACAGGGGCGGGTGAGCAGTACTTC. The V and J genes are TRBV7-2 and TRBJ2-7, with 9 bases fitting TRBD1. This CDR3 has 14 amino acids. CDR1 and CDR2 (germline): SGHTA, FQGNSA. The V and J ends lost 3 bases and 7 bases, in that order; junction bases with no gene match: 7.

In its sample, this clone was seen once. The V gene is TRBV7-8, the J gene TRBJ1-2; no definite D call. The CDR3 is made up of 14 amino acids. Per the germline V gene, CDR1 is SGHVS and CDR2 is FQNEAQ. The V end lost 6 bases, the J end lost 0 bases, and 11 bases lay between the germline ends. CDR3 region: CASSFRSPNYGYTF. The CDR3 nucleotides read TGTGCCAGCAGTTTCCGGAGTCCTAACTATGGCTACACCTTC.

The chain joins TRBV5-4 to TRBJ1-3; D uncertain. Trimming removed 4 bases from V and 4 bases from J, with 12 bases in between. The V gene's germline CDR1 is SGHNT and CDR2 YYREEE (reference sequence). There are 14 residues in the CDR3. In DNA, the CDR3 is TGTGCCAGCAGCCCGAGTTTACGGGGAAACACCATATATTTT. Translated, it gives CASSPSLRGNTIYF.

CDR3 coding DNA: TGTGCCAGCAGCGGGAAGGACGGCTCCGGCTACACCTTC. This translates into CASSGKDGSGYTF. This chain uses TRBV12-3 or TRBV12-4 with TRBJ1-2; D is undetermined. This CDR3 has 13 amino acids. V lost 6 bases and J 8 bases, leaving 16 bases between the germline ends.

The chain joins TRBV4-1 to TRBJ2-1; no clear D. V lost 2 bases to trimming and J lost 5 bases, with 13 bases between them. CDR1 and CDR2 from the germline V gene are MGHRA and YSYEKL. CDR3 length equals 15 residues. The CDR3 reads CASSQPVSWNNEQFF. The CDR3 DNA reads TGCGCCAGCAGCCAACCGGTTAGCTGGAACAATGAGCAGTTCTTC.

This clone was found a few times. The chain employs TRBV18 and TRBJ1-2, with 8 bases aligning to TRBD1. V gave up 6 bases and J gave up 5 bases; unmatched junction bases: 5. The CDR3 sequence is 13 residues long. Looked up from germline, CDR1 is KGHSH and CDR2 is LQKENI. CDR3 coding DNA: TGTGCCAGCTCCGGGACAGGTCGTTATGGCTACACCTTC. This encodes CASSGTGRYGYTF.

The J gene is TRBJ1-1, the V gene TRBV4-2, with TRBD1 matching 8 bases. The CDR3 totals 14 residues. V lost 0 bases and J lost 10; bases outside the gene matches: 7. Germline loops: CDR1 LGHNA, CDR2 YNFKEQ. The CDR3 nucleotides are TGTGCCAGCAGCCAAGATAGACAGGGGATGGGAGCTTTCTTT. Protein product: CASSQDRQGMGAFF.

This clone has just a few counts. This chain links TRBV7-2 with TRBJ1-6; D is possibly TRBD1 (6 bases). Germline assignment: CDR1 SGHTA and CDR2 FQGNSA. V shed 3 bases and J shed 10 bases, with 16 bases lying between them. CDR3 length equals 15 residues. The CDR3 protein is CASSFGGAKGSPLHF. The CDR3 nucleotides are TGTGCCAGCAGCTTTGGGGGGGCCAAGGGGTCACCCCTCCACTTT.

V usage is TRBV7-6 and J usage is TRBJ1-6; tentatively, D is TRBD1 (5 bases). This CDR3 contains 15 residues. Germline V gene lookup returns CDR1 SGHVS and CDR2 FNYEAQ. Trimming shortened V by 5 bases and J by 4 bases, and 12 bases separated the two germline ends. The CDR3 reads CASSPETDYNSPLHF. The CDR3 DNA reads TGTGCCAGCAGCCCGGAGACAGATTATAATTCACCCCTCCACTTT.

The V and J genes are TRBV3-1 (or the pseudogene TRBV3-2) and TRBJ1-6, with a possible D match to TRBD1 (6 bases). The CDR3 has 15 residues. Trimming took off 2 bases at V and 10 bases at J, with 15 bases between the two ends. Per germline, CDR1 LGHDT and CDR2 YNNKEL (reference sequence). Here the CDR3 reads CASSQPSRGDSPLHF. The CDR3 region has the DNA TGTGCCAGCAGCCAACCATCCAGGGGCGACTCACCCCTCCACTTT.

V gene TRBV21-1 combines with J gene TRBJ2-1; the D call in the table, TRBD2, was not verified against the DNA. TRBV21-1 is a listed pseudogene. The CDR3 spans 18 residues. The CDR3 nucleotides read TGTGCCAGCAGCAAAACTCAGACTAGCGGGGGGGACTACAATGAGCAGTTCTTC. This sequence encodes CASSKTQTSGGDYNEQFF.

The CDR3 DNA is TGTGCCAGCAGTCCTCGGACTTGTCCCAATGAGCAGTTCTTC. Translating gives CASSPRTCPNEQFF. This chain connects TRBV28 to TRBJ2-1, with a weak D call TRBD2 (5 bases). V was shortened by 5 bases and J by 6 bases, with 14 bases between the two germline ends. This CDR3 comprises 14 residues. Germline V gene sequence: CDR1 MDHEN, CDR2 SYDVKM.

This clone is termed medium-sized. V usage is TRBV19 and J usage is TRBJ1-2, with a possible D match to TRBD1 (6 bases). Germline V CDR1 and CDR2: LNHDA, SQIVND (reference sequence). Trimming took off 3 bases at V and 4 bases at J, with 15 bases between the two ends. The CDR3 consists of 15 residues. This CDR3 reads CASSIKTGFAYGYTF. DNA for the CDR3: TGTGCCAGTAGTATTAAAACAGGGTTCGCCTATGGCTACACCTTC.

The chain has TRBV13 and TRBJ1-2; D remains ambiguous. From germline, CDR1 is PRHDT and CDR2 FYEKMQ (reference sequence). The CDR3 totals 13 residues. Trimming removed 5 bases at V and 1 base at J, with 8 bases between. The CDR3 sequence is CASSPSLNYGYTF. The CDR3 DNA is TGTGCCAGCAGCCCCTCTCTTAACTATGGCTACACCTTC.

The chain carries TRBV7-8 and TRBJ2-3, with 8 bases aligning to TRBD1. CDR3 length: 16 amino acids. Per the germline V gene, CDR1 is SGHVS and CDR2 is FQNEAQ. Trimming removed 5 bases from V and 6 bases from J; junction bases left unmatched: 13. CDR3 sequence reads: CASSPGQGRSLDTQYF. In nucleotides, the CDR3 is TGTGCCAGCAGCCCCGGACAGGGACGTTCCCTCGATACGCAGTATTTT.

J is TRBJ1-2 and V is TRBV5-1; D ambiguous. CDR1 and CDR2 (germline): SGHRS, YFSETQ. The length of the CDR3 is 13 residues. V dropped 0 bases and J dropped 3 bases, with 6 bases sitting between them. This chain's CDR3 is CASSLDMDYGYTF. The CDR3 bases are TGCGCCAGCAGCTTGGACATGGACTATGGCTACACCTTC.

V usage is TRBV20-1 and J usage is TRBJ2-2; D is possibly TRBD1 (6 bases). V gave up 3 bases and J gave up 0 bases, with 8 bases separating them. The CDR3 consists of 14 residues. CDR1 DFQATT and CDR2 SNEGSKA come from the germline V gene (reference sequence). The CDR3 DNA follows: TGCAGTGCTAGTCGGACAGCGAACACCGGGGAGCTGTTTTTT. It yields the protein CSASRTANTGELFF.

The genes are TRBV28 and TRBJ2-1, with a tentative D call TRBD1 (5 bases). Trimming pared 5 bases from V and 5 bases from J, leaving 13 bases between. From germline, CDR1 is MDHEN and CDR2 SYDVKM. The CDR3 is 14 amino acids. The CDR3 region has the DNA TGTGCCAGCAGTCCCTACGGACAAAACAATGAGCAGTTCTTC. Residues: CASSPYGQNNEQFF. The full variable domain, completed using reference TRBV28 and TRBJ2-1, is DVKVTQSSRYLVKRTGEKVFLECVQDMDHENMFWYRQDPGLGLRLIYFSYDVKMKEKGDIPEGYSVSREKKERFSLILESASTNQTSMYLCASSPYGQNNEQFFGPGTRLTVL.

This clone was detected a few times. CDR3 in amino acids: CASSTIRGSGEQYF. CDR3 nucleotide sequence: TGTGCCAGCAGCACTATCAGGGGTTCCGGCGAGCAGTACTTC. V usage is TRBV7-6 and J usage is TRBJ2-7; maybe TRBD1 (6 bases). V dropped 5 bases and J dropped 6 bases, with 17 bases sitting between them. Per germline, CDR1 SGHVS and CDR2 FNYEAQ. This CDR3 contains 14 residues.

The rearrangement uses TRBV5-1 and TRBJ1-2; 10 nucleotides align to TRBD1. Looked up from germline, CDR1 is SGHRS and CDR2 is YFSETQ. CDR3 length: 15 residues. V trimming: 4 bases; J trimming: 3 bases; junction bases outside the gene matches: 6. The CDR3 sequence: CASSPRQGADYGYTF. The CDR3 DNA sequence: TGCGCCAGCAGCCCCAGACAGGGGGCGGACTATGGCTACACCTTC.

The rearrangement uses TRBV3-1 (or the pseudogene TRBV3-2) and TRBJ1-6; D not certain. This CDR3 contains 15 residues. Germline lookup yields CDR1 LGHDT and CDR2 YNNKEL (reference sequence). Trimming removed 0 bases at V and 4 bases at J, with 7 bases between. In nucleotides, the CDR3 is TGTGCCAGCAGCCAAGACAGTGTATATAATTCACCCCTCCACTTT. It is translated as CASSQDSVYNSPLHF.

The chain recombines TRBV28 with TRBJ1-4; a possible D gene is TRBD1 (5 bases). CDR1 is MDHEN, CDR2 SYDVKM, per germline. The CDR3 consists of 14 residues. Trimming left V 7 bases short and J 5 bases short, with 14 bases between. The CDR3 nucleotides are TGTGCCAGCAACTCCCCGGGGGACAATGAAAAACTGTTTTTT. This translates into CASNSPGDNEKLFF. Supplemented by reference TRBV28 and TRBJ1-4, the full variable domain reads DVKVTQSSRYLVKRTGEKVFLECVQDMDHENMFWYRQDPGLGLRLIYFSYDVKMKEKGDIPEGYSVSREKKERFSLILESASTNQTSMYLCASNSPGDNEKLFFGSGTQLSVL.

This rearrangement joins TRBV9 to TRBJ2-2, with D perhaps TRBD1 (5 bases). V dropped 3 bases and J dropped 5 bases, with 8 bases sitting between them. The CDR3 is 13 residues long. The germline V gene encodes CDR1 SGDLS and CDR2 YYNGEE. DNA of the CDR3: TGTGCCAGCAGCGCCAGGGTAACCGGGGAGCTGTTTTTT. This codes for CASSARVTGELFF.

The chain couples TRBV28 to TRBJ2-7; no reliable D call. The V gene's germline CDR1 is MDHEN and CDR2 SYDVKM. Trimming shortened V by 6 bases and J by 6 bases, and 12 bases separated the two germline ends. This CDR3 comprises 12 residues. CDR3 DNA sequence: TGTGCCAGCAGCCATACAGCTTTCGAGCAGTACTTC. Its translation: CASSHTAFEQYF.

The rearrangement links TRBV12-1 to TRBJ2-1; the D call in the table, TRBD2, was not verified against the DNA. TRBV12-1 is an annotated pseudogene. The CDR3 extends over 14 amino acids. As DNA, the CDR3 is TGTGCCAACGGCTGCCTAGCGGGGACCAATGAGCAGTTCTTC. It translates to CANGCLAGTNEQFF.

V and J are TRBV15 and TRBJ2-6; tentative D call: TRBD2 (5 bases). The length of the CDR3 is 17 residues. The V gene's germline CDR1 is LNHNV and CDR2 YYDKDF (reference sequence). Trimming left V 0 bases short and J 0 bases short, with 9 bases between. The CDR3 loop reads CATSRDVRGSGANVLTF. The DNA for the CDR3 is TGTGCCACCAGCAGAGATGTTCGGGGCTCTGGGGCCAACGTCCTGACTTTC.

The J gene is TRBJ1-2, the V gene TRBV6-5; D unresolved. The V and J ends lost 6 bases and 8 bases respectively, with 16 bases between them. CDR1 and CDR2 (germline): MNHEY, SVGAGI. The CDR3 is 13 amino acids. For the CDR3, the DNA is TGTGCCAGCAGCCCCAAAACTACTGGAGGCTACACCTTC. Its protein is CASSPKTTGGYTF.